Listed below are T cell receptor beta chains from one sample, sequenced in a study of patients and donors after allogeneic stem cell transplantation. TCRdb reanalysed the RT-PCR reads using MiXCR and keeps one entry per CDR3 protein. Counted here are about 210,000 distinct CDR3 sequences, around 40% occurring once; the ten biggest clones make up 11%. The sequenced sample consisted of blood, either unsorted or a sorted T cell fraction (not recorded which). These receptors all come from a human donor who was either an allogeneic HSCT recipient or a stem cell or donor lymphocyte infusion donor (not recorded which). It is not recorded whose cells these are; they may come from a transplant donor. Each CDR3 is given with its conserved first and last residue. Fields, in order: CDR3 DNA, CDR3 protein, clone size, D gene, V gene, J gene. D genes are given only for firm matches. Only some rows state a clone size, as once, few, many or a class for expanded clones.

CDR3nt: TGTGCCAGCAGTGACTCTCGTGGACAGGGGGCGTTGTCGGGCTACACCTTC
CDR3aa: CASSDSRGQGALSGYTF
abundance: -
d_gene: TRBD1
v_gene: TRBV6-4
j_gene: TRBJ1-2

CDR3nt: TGTGCCAGCAGCGAGACAGGGGGACATTACGAGCAGTACTTC
CDR3aa: CASSETGGHYEQYF
abundance: few
d_gene: TRBD1
v_gene: TRBV9
j_gene: TRBJ2-7

CDR3nt: TGTGCCAGCAGCGTGGGTTTGGATTTCACCGCTAATAATTCACCCCTCCACTTT
CDR3aa: CASSVGLDFTANNSPLHF
abundance: -
d_gene: -
v_gene: TRBV9
j_gene: TRBJ1-6

CDR3nt: TGCGCCAGCAGCCCCCAGGGACTAGCAGATGAGCAGTTCTTC
CDR3aa: CASSPQGLADEQFF
abundance: -
d_gene: TRBD2
v_gene: TRBV4-1
j_gene: TRBJ2-1

CDR3nt: TGTGCCAGCAGCTTTACTACGTACGAGCAGTACTTC
CDR3aa: CASSFTTYEQYF
abundance: once
d_gene: -
v_gene: TRBV7-9
j_gene: TRBJ2-7

CDR3nt: TGCAGCGTTGGCAGGGACTCCTACGAGCAGTACTTC
CDR3aa: CSVGRDSYEQYF
abundance: -
d_gene: -
v_gene: TRBV29-1
j_gene: TRBJ2-7

CDR3nt: TGCAGCGTTGAAGCTAGCGGGAAATACGAGCAGTACTTC
CDR3aa: CSVEASGKYEQYF
abundance: -
d_gene: TRBD2
v_gene: TRBV29-1
j_gene: TRBJ2-7

CDR3nt: TGTGCCAGCAGGCCGGGCCCCGAGAGGGCAGATACGCAGTATTTT
CDR3aa: CASRPGPERADTQYF
abundance: -
d_gene: -
v_gene: TRBV28
j_gene: TRBJ2-3

CDR3nt: TGTGCCATCACGGGACAGATGAACACTGAAGCTTTCTTT
CDR3aa: CAITGQMNTEAFF
abundance: few
d_gene: TRBD1
v_gene: TRBV10-3
j_gene: TRBJ1-1

CDR3nt: TGTGCCAGCAGTTTCAAACCGGGACAGAGCTCCTACGAGCAGTACTTC
CDR3aa: CASSFKPGQSSYEQYF
abundance: -
d_gene: TRBD1
v_gene: TRBV12-3/TRBV12-4
j_gene: TRBJ2-7

CDR3nt: TGCAGTGCTTCTCTCACCCATTACAGGGTAGTTGGCTACACCTTC
CDR3aa: CSASLTHYRVVGYTF
abundance: -
d_gene: -
v_gene: TRBV20-1
j_gene: TRBJ1-2

CDR3nt: TGTGCCAGCAATTCTAAACTAGCGGGGGGTCGGGAGCAGTTCTTC
CDR3aa: CASNSKLAGGREQFF
abundance: -
d_gene: TRBD2
v_gene: TRBV3-1
j_gene: TRBJ2-1

CDR3nt: TGCGCCAGCAGCCAAGATGAAGCCAACTATGGCTACACCTTC
CDR3aa: CASSQDEANYGYTF
abundance: -
d_gene: -
v_gene: TRBV4-1
j_gene: TRBJ1-2

CDR3nt: TGCAGTGCTAGAGATGAGAGGACGGACAGAAATGAAAAACTGTTTTTT
CDR3aa: CSARDERTDRNEKLFF
abundance: few
d_gene: -
v_gene: TRBV20-1
j_gene: TRBJ1-4

CDR3nt: TGTGCCAGCAGTTTAGTCGCGAGGGCCAGGCATAATTCACCCCTCCACTTT
CDR3aa: CASSLVARARHNSPLHF
abundance: few
d_gene: -
v_gene: TRBV12-3/TRBV12-4
j_gene: TRBJ1-6

CDR3nt: TGCGCCAGCAGCCAAGATTCCGGCACTCCTAGCACAGATACGCAGTATTTT
CDR3aa: CASSQDSGTPSTDTQYF
abundance: once
d_gene: -
v_gene: TRBV4-3
j_gene: TRBJ2-3

CDR3nt: TGTGCCAGCAGCCGGACAGGGCAAGGTTCACCCCTCCACTTT
CDR3aa: CASSRTGQGSPLHF
abundance: -
d_gene: TRBD1
v_gene: TRBV5-5
j_gene: TRBJ1-6

CDR3nt: TGCAGTGCTCCAATTCACGGTGGGCAGGGGGACTACAATGAGCAGTTCTTC
CDR3aa: CSAPIHGGQGDYNEQFF
abundance: -
d_gene: TRBD1
v_gene: TRBV20-1
j_gene: TRBJ2-1

CDR3nt: TGCAGTGCTAGATCCGCCCCCGGGACTGTGAACATGAACACTGAAGCTTTCTTT
CDR3aa: CSARSAPGTVNMNTEAFF
abundance: -
d_gene: -
v_gene: TRBV20-1
j_gene: TRBJ1-1

CDR3nt: TGTGCCAGCAGTTACTCCGCCGTCACGAACGGCTACACCTTC
CDR3aa: CASSYSAVTNGYTF
abundance: few
d_gene: -
v_gene: TRBV6-5
j_gene: TRBJ1-2

CDR3nt: TGTGCCAGCAGTTCGTCCCGGGGGCCGGGGGAGACCCAGTACTTC
CDR3aa: CASSSSRGPGETQYF
abundance: once
d_gene: -
v_gene: TRBV6-6
j_gene: TRBJ2-5

CDR3nt: TGTGCCACCAGCAGAGATCGTAGCAAGACCTACGAGCAGTACTTC
CDR3aa: CATSRDRSKTYEQYF
abundance: -
d_gene: -
v_gene: TRBV15
j_gene: TRBJ2-7